This TCR beta chain was recorded in a study of regulatory T cells in long-lasting Graves disease listed by TCRdb under 2021. For the wider study: In the newly diagnosed Graves' disease group, patients had been taking antithyroid drugs for less than 3 months. Peripheral blood TCR sequencing and RNA sequencing compared persistent Graves' disease patients with newly diagnosed Graves' disease patients. The study took place in China and was registered as a clinical trial. A total of around 35 samples underwent TCR sequencing: about 13 from persistent and about 20 from newly diagnosed Graves' disease patients. Broader findings and caveats from the paper: More public clonotypes were shared among persistent patients (roughly 3,000) than among newly diagnosed patients (more than 900). Because the primary lesion, thyroid tissue, could not be accessed, the study looked at peripheral blood alone. The authors noted that the small sample size was a limitation that may lower accuracy. Sequencing and analysis were limited to the TCR beta chain. Persistent Graves' disease patients showed lower TCR Shannon entropy and fewer highly expanded clones than newly diagnosed patients, suggesting clonal expansion.

Per the publication, the time point label means: newly diagnosed GD, antithyroid drugs for less than 3 months. For both TCR sequencing and RNA sequencing, RNA was extracted from PBMCs in TRIzol. Graves' disease was diagnosed according to American Thyroid Association guidelines. The patients came from an endocrinology department in Xi'an, China. Each patient gave approximately 10 milliliters of peripheral blood, collected in an EDTA anticoagulant tube. Ficoll Paque Plus density gradient separation was used to isolate PBMCs, and no further T cell sorting was performed. An Agilent 2100 Bioanalyzer and agarose gel were used to check RNA quality, and a NanoDrop 2000 was used to measure RNA concentration. Comment on this clonotype: Its antigen remains unidentified. Per-base qualities were not stored, and no clone one base away is much larger.

Libraries were constructed by multiplex PCR. Sequencing instrument: Illumina HiSeq 4000. CDR3 regions were amplified by Arm-PCR with iRepertoire HTBI primers to construct TCR beta libraries. Before sequencing, the PCR products went through gel purification. The study's processing was this. A total of around 66 TRBV and 14 TRBJ segments were identified across samples and were used for gene usage analysis of CDR3 amino acid clonotypes. COPE and FqMerger were used to merge filtered high-quality paired reads into contigs. BLAST was used to align contigs to the IMGT TRBV, TRBD and TRBJ reference genes, and CDR3 was defined following IMGT. Clonotypes above 0.1% frequency were classified as highly expanded clones. Repertoire diversity was measured by Shannon entropy, and V-J evenness by the Gini coefficient. Public clonotypes were defined as clonotypes shared by more than one individual. TCRdb trimmed public reads at Q25 via fastp, called clones via MiXCR and kept in-frame beta chains. One record per CDR3 amino acid sequence lists the most common genes and DNA. TCRdb's processing, not the authors' own work, is the source of the V and J calls. This sample gives about 500,000 distinct CDR3 sequences in total; 15% to 20% of them show up just once. Clones ranked in the top ten supply about 12% of the sample.

Separately, the same data were catalogued under a study of T cells in Graves' hyperthyroidism and ophthalmopathy. Looking at the second paper: Stable Graves' hyperthyroidism was defined as no progression to ophthalmopathy during 18 months of follow-up. Hyperthyroidism patients were aged 18 to 65 years and newly diagnosed, with disease duration of less than 2 months. Exclusion was applied to patients with uncontrolled infections, other autoimmune diseases, pregnancy or lactation. Diagnoses relied on clinical symptoms, serum thyroxine and TRAb, thyroid ultrasound and orbital computed tomography. The TCR CDR3 was subjected to a first round of RT-PCR using the HTBI primer set and the Qiagen OneStep RT-PCR kit. Blood samples also contained most of the expanded thyroid clonotypes (frequency above 0.001), which suggests that blood repertoires may reflect thyroid immune responses. A model built on a 13 V-J signature distinguished ophthalmopathy from stable hyperthyroidism, reaching roughly 88% sensitivity and about 81% specificity in cross-validation and 80%/75% in testing. During validation, the model predicted progression to ophthalmopathy a median of approximately six months ahead of onset, with more than 55% sensitivity and 72.22% specificity. TCR V-J signatures able to tell the groups apart were searched for in a discovery cohort of more than 90 patients, of whom approximately 40 had Graves' ophthalmopathy and some 60 had stable Graves' hyperthyroidism. An independent validation cohort of fewer than 20 hyperthyroidism patients and over 15 patients who later progressed to ophthalmopathy tested prospective prediction of ophthalmopathy. The roughly 100 discovery patients were divided at random into training and test sets in a 7:3 ratio. Thyroid tissue and blood T-cell repertoires from roughly six Graves' hyperthyroidism patients were also compared in the study. After blood sampling, hyperthyroidism patients were treated with methimazole at a starting dose of 30 mg daily, and ophthalmopathy patients were treated with high-dose intravenous methylprednisolone. Libraries were constructed in a second round of multiplex PCR, after which size selection and purification were performed. The libraries were sequenced on an Illumina HiSeq2000 using paired-end 100 bp reads. Raw data were processed with SOAPnuke, discarding reads with adapters, uncalled bases, mean Phred below 15, or no exact constant-primer or identifier match. High-quality paired reads were merged using COPE v1.2.5, and each unique nucleotide sequence was defined as a clonotype. MiTCR v1.1 was used to align the clonotypes against IMGT TRBV, TRBD and TRBJ reference segments. Analysis was restricted to V-J combinations with a frequency above 0.0001, which covered 98% to 99.2% of repertoires. The TCS score was defined as F50 (clonal expansion) divided by E x V (chaos), with BLOSUM62-based TCRdist calculated between CDR3 peptides within each V-J. Welch's t-statistics and random forest reduced 450 to 600 V-J features to roughly 13, which were used in a naive Bayes classifier (R e1071). No statistical method was used to set the sample size in advance, and investigators knew the group allocation. According to the paper, TCR Vbeta CDR3 sequencing was carried out on some 130 peripheral blood samples, which came from 40 to 45 ophthalmopathy, 70 to 80 hyperthyroidism and some 17 progressor patients.

The receptor's source is a man aged 40-50 years with Graves disease. Donor details come from another sample of the same person, matched by shared clones. Sequenced here: peripheral blood mononuclear cells (PBMCs), sampled at new diagnosis, from a patient treated with antithyroid drugs.

Here the CDR3 is given as CASSSAGGPEVEQFF. The DNA sequence is as follows: TGTGCCAGCAGCTCAGCGGGAGGTCCCGAAGTTGAGCAGTTCTTC. This sequence uses TRBV9 and TRBJ2-1, with 9 bases matching TRBD2. Counted from cysteine to phenylalanine, this CDR3 has 15 amino acids. The retained sequence is limited to the CDR3, 45 bases, with the frame set at the first base. At the junction V is shortened by 4 bases and J by 9 bases; bases outside the gene matches: 11. The germline V gene provides CDR1 SGDLS and CDR2 YYNGEE.